The 8 T cell receptor beta chains below were found in one sample sequenced in a study of CD8+CD57+ T cells in acquired aplastic anemia. An expansion of CD8+CD57+ cells by flow cytometry had been shown in patients chosen for sequencing. Genomic DNA acted as the template from which TCR beta VDJ combination and CDR3 sequence profiling were carried out. TCRdb fed the reads into MiXCR, producing one record per CDR3 protein. Here the sample spans about 40,000 distinct CDR3 sequences, 60% to 80% being singletons. Sequencing input: sorted CD4+, CD8+, or CD8+CD57+ T cells (not recorded which) from PBMCs. Every receptor here comes from a human donor with aplastic anemia.

The chain employs TRBV25-1 and TRBJ2-5; D ambiguous. This CDR3 contains 13 residues. Trimming cost V 7 bases and J 5 bases, with 14 bases left between them. Germline values: CDR1 MGHDK, CDR2 SYGVNS. The CDR3 DNA reads as TGTGCCAGCACCCCATTGGGGAAGGAGACCCAGTACTTC. It is translated as CASTPLGKETQYF.

The gene calls are TRBV2 and TRBJ1-1; D ambiguous. Trimming removed 5 bases from V and 2 bases from J, with 15 bases in between. The CDR3 totals 15 residues. The germline V gene encodes CDR1 SNHLY and CDR2 FYNNEI. CDR3 protein: CASSLSLGFNTEAFF. For the CDR3, the DNA is TGTGCCAGCAGTTTATCGTTAGGATTCAACACTGAAGCTTTCTTT.

This chain joins TRBV7-8 and TRBJ1-1; D gene ambiguous. CDR3 size: 12 residues. Germline V lookup: CDR1 SGHVS, CDR2 FQNEAQ. V lost 1 base and J lost 6, with 6 bases in between. For the CDR3, the DNA is TGTGCCAGCAGCTTAGTAGGGTCTGAAGCTTTCTTT. This encodes CASSLVGSEAFF.

This chain links TRBV7-9 with TRBJ1-1; D gene ambiguous. There are 11 residues in the CDR3. V gave up 6 bases and J gave up 7 bases, with 9 bases separating them. CDR1 is SEHNR, CDR2 FQNEAQ, per germline (reference sequence). CDR3 sequence reads: CASSPLVEAFF. The CDR3, as DNA: TGTGCCAGCAGTCCATTAGTTGAAGCTTTCTTT.

As concerns this clonotype: This may stem from a read error, because a much larger clone lies one nucleotide away. The chain employs TRBV20-1 and TRBJ2-2, with 11 bases that match TRBD2. Germline CDR1 reads DFQATT; CDR2 reads SNEGSKA (reference sequence). The CDR3 totals 17 residues. The CDR3 is CSARDMTSGEVTGELVF. The CDR3 region has the DNA TGCAGTGCTAGAGATATGACTAGCGGGGAGGTCACCGGGGAGCTGGTTTTT.

This clonotype has more than one count but fewer than ten. The chain links TRBV11-2 to TRBJ1-6, with no clear D. The CDR3 has 13 residues. CDR1 is SGHAT, CDR2 FQNNGV, per germline. V shed 0 bases and J shed 9 bases, with 6 bases lying between them. The CDR3 is CASSLESLSPLHF. The CDR3 nucleotides read TGTGCCAGCAGCTTAGAGTCCCTTTCACCCCTCCACTTT.

The rearrangement joins TRBV20-1 to TRBJ2-1; 7 positions agree with TRBD2. Trimming removed 3 bases from V and 5 bases from J; junction bases left unmatched: 7. CDR3 length: 14 residues. Germline assignment: CDR1 DFQATT and CDR2 SNEGSKA (reference sequence). The CDR3 DNA sequence: TGCAGTGCTAGGTGGCTAGCGGAGAACAATGAGCAGTTCTTC. Its protein is CSARWLAENNEQFF.

Ten or more counts support this clonotype. V is TRBV28 and J is TRBJ2-5, with 9 bases that match TRBD1. CDR3 length: 17 amino acids. Germline CDR1 and CDR2: MDHEN and SYDVKM. V was pared by 5 bases and J by 3 bases, with 13 bases of the junction left unmatched. The CDR3 spells CASSPLEDRGGEETQYF. The CDR3 DNA sequence: TGTGCCAGCAGTCCCCTTGAGGACAGGGGAGGGGAAGAGACCCAGTACTTC.